The rows below give T cell receptor beta chains drawn from one sample of a study of cytomegalovirus exposure and HLA in healthy donors. Repertoires were generated with immunoSEQ multiplex PCR, while TCRdb's copy carries only in-frame clones and drops some. Of around 120,000 clones listed, about 80% were seen once; the top ten hold about 2.6%. The sequenced material came from PBMCs. These receptors all stem from a woman between 40 and 50 years old in good health and CMV-seropositive. Both conserved end residues are part of each CDR3. The D gene is left open where the match is weak. Clone size appears in some rows only: once, few, many, or a class for an expanded clone.

CDR3 protein	CDR3 DNA	J gene	clone size	V gene	D gene	CDR3 length
CTSSRQEGSPDSNQPQHF	TGTACCAGCAGCAGACAAGAGGGCAGCCCCGATAGCAATCAGCCCCAGCATTTT	TRBJ1-5	.	TRBV5-8	.	18
CASSSPTSGEETQYF	TGTGCCAGCAGCTCCCCCACTAGCGGGGAAGAGACCCAGTACTTC	TRBJ2-5	.	TRBV7-6	TRBD2	15
CASSLGGQERETQYF	TGTGCCAGCAGCTTAGGGGGACAGGAACGAGAGACCCAGTACTTC	TRBJ2-5	.	TRBV7-8	TRBD1	15
CASSELTGGGNQPQHF	TGTGCCAGCAGCGAACTGACAGGGGGAGGCAATCAGCCCCAGCATTTT	TRBJ1-5	.	TRBV11-2	TRBD1	16
CASKEGRGNTEAFF	TGTGCCTCTAAGGAAGGCAGGGGAAACACTGAAGCTTTCTTT	TRBJ1-1	.	TRBV9	.	14
CASSQPYRGSIEKLFF	TGCGCCAGCAGCCAACCCTACAGGGGAAGCATAGAAAAACTGTTTTTT	TRBJ1-4	.	TRBV4-1	TRBD1	16
CASSPAGGRAEAFF	TGTGCCAGTAGTCCCGCAGGGGGCCGGGCTGAAGCTTTCTTT	TRBJ1-1	.	TRBV19	TRBD1	14
CASSSLRGRQETQYF	TGTGCCAGCAGCTCCCTAAGGGGGCGCCAAGAGACCCAGTACTTC	TRBJ2-5	.	TRBV7-2	TRBD1	15
CASRDLPPNEQFF	TGTGCCAGCCGGGACTTGCCTCCCAATGAGCAGTTCTTC	TRBJ2-1	.	TRBV2	.	13
CASSPAAHEGGEQFF	TGTGCCAGCAGCCCCGCAGCTCACGAAGGGGGTGAGCAGTTCTTC	TRBJ2-1	few	TRBV6-5	.	15
CASSGYPGQNYGYTF	TGTGCCAGCAGTGGGTACCCGGGACAGAACTATGGCTACACCTTC	TRBJ1-2	.	TRBV6-4	TRBD1	15
CAAQGAARNSEAFF	TGTGCCGCACAGGGGGCAGCGAGAAACAGTGAAGCTTTCTTT	TRBJ1-1	.	TRBV25-1	TRBD1	14
CASSLRQGRGSEQFF	TGTGCCAGCAGCTTGCGACAGGGGAGAGGAAGTGAGCAGTTCTTC	TRBJ2-1	.	TRBV9	TRBD1	15
CASSTSRTSGRGNEQFF	TGTGCCAGTAGTACTTCCCGGACTAGCGGGAGGGGTAATGAGCAGTTCTTC	TRBJ2-1	.	TRBV19	TRBD2	17
CASSRGRVGETQYF	TGTGCCAGCAGTAGGGGGAGGGTTGGAGAGACCCAGTACTTC	TRBJ2-5	.	TRBV2	.	14
CASSYVRNYGYTF	TGTGCCAGCAGTTATGTGAGAAACTATGGCTACACCTTC	TRBJ1-2	.	TRBV6-5	.	13
CASSFGGNNEQFF	TGTGCCAGCAGCTTTGGAGGGAACAATGAGCAGTTCTTC	TRBJ2-1	.	TRBV11-3	.	13
CASSVNTGKETQYF	TGTGCCAGCAGCGTTAACACGGGGAAAGAGACCCAGTACTTC	TRBJ2-5	.	TRBV2	.	14
CSAAERGYEQYF	TGCAGCGCGGCGGAGCGGGGCTACGAGCAGTACTTC	TRBJ2-7	.	TRBV29-1	TRBD2	12
CASSLEGGNQPQHF	TGCGCCAGCAGCTTAGAAGGGGGTAATCAGCCCCAGCATTTT	TRBJ1-5	.	TRBV5-1	.	14
CAWSVRGRGRFQPQHF	TGTGCCTGGAGTGTGCGCGGCAGGGGAAGATTCCAGCCCCAGCATTTT	TRBJ1-5	.	TRBV30	.	16
CASSLARTSGEQFF	TGTGCTAGCAGCTTAGCCCGGACTAGTGGTGAGCAGTTCTTC	TRBJ2-1	.	TRBV7-7	TRBD2	14
CASSLDRGRSYEQYF	TGTGCCAGCAGCTTAGACAGGGGGCGTTCCTACGAGCAGTACTTC	TRBJ2-7	.	TRBV11-2	TRBD1	15
CASSLGGQGYYGYTF	TGCGCCAGCAGCTTGGGAGGCCAGGGGTACTATGGCTACACCTTC	TRBJ1-2	.	TRBV5-1	.	15
CASSLSRAGTGVTEAFF	TGTGCCAGCAGTTTATCGCGAGCCGGGACAGGGGTCACTGAAGCTTTCTTT	TRBJ1-1	few	TRBV27	TRBD1	17
CASSITGGNEAFF	TGCGCCAGCAGCATAACAGGGGGCAATGAAGCTTTCTTT	TRBJ1-1	.	TRBV4-1	TRBD1	13
CASSGLPGPHEQYF	TGTGCCAGCAGTGGACTACCCGGCCCCCACGAGCAGTACTTC	TRBJ2-7	.	TRBV2	.	14
CAISGLAGGLDTGELFF	TGTGCCATCAGCGGACTAGCGGGGGGGCTGGACACCGGGGAGCTGTTTTTT	TRBJ2-2	.	TRBV10-3	TRBD2	17
CASSLMTATINSNQPQHF	TGTGCCAGCAGCTTGATGACAGCAACGATTAATAGCAATCAGCCCCAGCATTTT	TRBJ1-5	.	TRBV7-2	.	18
CASSSLQVNTEAFF	TGTGCCAGCAGCTCACTCCAGGTGAACACTGAAGCTTTCTTT	TRBJ1-1	.	TRBV11-2	.	14
CASSQVGSRETQYF	TGTGCCAGCAGCCAAGTCGGGAGTCGAGAGACCCAGTACTTC	TRBJ2-5	.	TRBV14	.	14
CAQQDSSSSYEQYF	TGTGCCCAACAGGACAGTTCTAGCTCCTACGAGCAGTACTTC	TRBJ2-7	.	TRBV30	.	14
CASSVRTGGGEAFF	TGTGCCAGCAGTGTTCGGACAGGGGGAGGTGAAGCTTTCTTT	TRBJ1-1	few	TRBV6-1	TRBD1	14
CASSPRGTGHTGELFF	TGTGCCAGCAGCCCCAGGGGGACGGGTCACACCGGGGAGCTGTTTTTT	TRBJ2-2	.	TRBV9	TRBD1	16
CASSLAPGLLAKNIQYF	TGTGCCAGCAGTTTAGCTCCAGGGTTACTGGCCAAAAACATTCAGTACTTC	TRBJ2-4	few	TRBV27	.	17
CASSPTGQGFTEAFF	TGTGCCAGCAGCCCGACCGGACAGGGTTTCACTGAAGCTTTCTTT	TRBJ1-1	.	TRBV11-2	TRBD1	15
CASSPPGQGFHYGYTF	TGTGCCAGCAGCCCCCCGGGACAGGGATTTCACTATGGCTACACCTTC	TRBJ1-2	.	TRBV9	TRBD1	16
CASSGRGGNSPLHF	TGTGCCAGCAGTGGGAGAGGAGGTAATTCACCCCTCCACTTT	TRBJ1-6	few	TRBV2	.	14
CASSVGGRLEETQYF	TGTGCCAGCAGCGTCGGGGGGAGACTAGAAGAGACCCAGTACTTC	TRBJ2-5	few	TRBV9	TRBD2	15
CASSFPGLASPAKNIQYF	TGTGCCAGCAGCTTTCCGGGACTAGCCAGCCCGGCCAAAAACATTCAGTACTTC	TRBJ2-4	.	TRBV7-9	TRBD2	18